The 24 T cell receptor beta chains in this list originate from one sample, sequenced in a study of early T cells in non-severe SARS-CoV-2 infection. TCRdb fed the 5' RACE reads into MiXCR, producing one record per CDR3 protein. The table has 60,000 to 75,000 distinct CDR3 sequences, about 10% seen once; the top ten hold under 7%. The sequences come from whole blood, collected at baseline. All receptors come from an adult who was a healthcare worker with PCR-confirmed SARS-CoV-2 infection or an uninfected control (not recorded which).

This clonotype was picked up many times. CDR3 region: CASSPGQGSTDTQYF. CDR3 DNA sequence: TGTGCCAGCAGCCCGGGACAGGGATCGACAGATACGCAGTATTTT. This chain connects TRBV7-8 to TRBJ2-3, with TRBD1 matching 9 bases. Germline lookup yields CDR1 SGHVS and CDR2 FQNEAQ. This CDR3 comprises 15 residues. V shed 5 bases and J 3 bases; nucleotides not matched to a gene: 6.

In its sample, this clonotype was seen a few times. The genes are TRBV3-1 and TRBJ2-7; D might be TRBD2 (6 bases). The CDR3 has 14 residues. V dropped 1 base and J dropped 6 bases, with 13 bases sitting between them. The germline CDR1 and CDR2 sequences are LGHDT and YNNKEL (reference sequence). The CDR3 loop is CASSQASAGGEQYF. In DNA, the CDR3 is TGTGCCAGCAGCCAAGCCTCGGCCGGGGGCGAGCAGTACTTC.

The J gene is TRBJ2-3, the V gene TRBV7-9; 10 nucleotides align to TRBD2. The CDR3 extends over 15 amino acids. The V gene's germline CDR1 is SEHNR and CDR2 FQNEAQ (reference sequence). V gave up 5 bases and J gave up 1 base; unmatched junction bases: 3. The chain's CDR3 is CASSETSGGTDTQYF. The CDR3 nucleotides are TGTGCCAGCAGCGAAACTAGCGGGGGCACAGATACGCAGTATTTT. The full variable domain, with the rest looked up from reference TRBV7-9 and TRBJ2-3, is DTGVSQNPRHKITKRGQNVTFRCDPISEHNRLYWYRQTLGQGPEFLTYFQNEAQLEKSRLLSDRFSAERPKGSFSTLEIQRTEQGDSAMYLCASSETSGGTDTQYFGPGTRLTVL.

At least ten counts were recorded for this clonotype. The rearrangement joins TRBV7-9 to TRBJ1-4; D unresolved. This CDR3 contains 12 residues. V gave up 6 bases and J gave up 8 bases, with 10 bases separating them. Germline V CDR1 and CDR2: SEHNR, FQNEAQ (reference sequence). The DNA of the CDR3 is TGTGCCAGCAGAGAAAAGGAAGAAAAACTGTTTTTT. Protein product: CASREKEEKLFF.

This clonotype was picked up a small number of times. The rearrangement uses TRBV7-9 and TRBJ2-1, with D hard to call. V lost 5 bases to trimming and J lost 8 bases, with 10 bases between them. This CDR3 has 12 amino acids. Germline-derived CDR1 and CDR2 are SEHNR and FQNEAQ (reference sequence). The CDR3 is CASSPFGYEQFF. The DNA for the CDR3 is TGTGCCAGCAGCCCCTTTGGGTATGAGCAGTTCTTC.

This clonotype is medium-sized (0.01 to 0.1%). This sequence joins TRBV7-8 and TRBJ2-1; 9 bases are a match to TRBD1. The CDR3 runs 16 residues. Germline CDR1 and CDR2: SGHVS and FQNEAQ. The ends lost 2 bases at V and 1 base at J; junction bases unmatched: 3. The DNA of the CDR3 is TGTGCCAGCAGCTTATTACAGGGGGCGTCCTACAATGAGCAGTTCTTC. Protein sequence: CASSLLQGASYNEQFF.

This clonotype was recorded many times. The V gene is TRBV21-1, the J gene TRBJ2-7. TRBV21-1 is labeled a pseudogene. This CDR3 region has 15 residues. The CDR3, as DNA: TGTGCCAGCAGCAAAGAGCAGACCCATTCCTACGAGCAGTACTTC. This sequence encodes CASSKEQTHSYEQYF.

This clonotype occurred many times. V and J are TRBV18 and TRBJ1-3; 8 positions match TRBD1. This CDR3 region has 17 residues. V was pared by 1 base and J by 0 bases, with 5 bases of the junction left unmatched. The germline gives CDR1 KGHSH, CDR2 LQKENI. The CDR3 loop reads CASSPLGTGDSGNTIYF. Written as DNA, the CDR3 is TGTGCCAGCTCACCACTTGGGACAGGAGACTCTGGAAACACCATATATTTT.

This clonotype has just a few counts. The chain uses TRBV5-1 and TRBJ2-2; 7 positions agree with TRBD1. V lost 3 bases to trimming and J lost 6 bases; unmatched junction nucleotides: 8. Germline CDR1 reads SGHRS; CDR2 reads YFSETQ. CDR3 length: 15 residues. Here the CDR3 reads CASSYMTQGAGELFF. CDR3 sequence (DNA): TGCGCCAGCAGCTATATGACTCAGGGGGCCGGGGAGCTGTTTTTT.

This sequence joins TRBV29-1 and TRBJ2-5; D is tentatively TRBD1 or TRBD2 (5 bases each). Trimming removed 7 bases at V and 3 bases at J, with 15 bases between. Germline V lookup: CDR1 SQVTM, CDR2 ANQGSEA. The CDR3 sequence is 13 residues long. This chain's CDR3 is CSGAGTDKETQYF. CDR3 bases: TGCAGCGGCGCCGGGACGGACAAAGAGACCCAGTACTTC.

This clonotype has a handful of counts. The genes are TRBV20-1 and TRBJ2-1; D is possibly TRBD2 (5 bases). Looked up from germline, CDR1 is DFQATT and CDR2 is SNEGSKA (reference sequence). The CDR3 has 14 amino acids. V shed 2 bases and J shed 0 bases, with 8 bases lying between them. The CDR3 here is CSARHGLSYNEQFF. CDR3 coding DNA: TGCAGTGCTAGACACGGACTCTCCTACAATGAGCAGTTCTTC.

Ten or more counts support this clonotype. The chain carries TRBV12-5 and TRBJ2-7; D is unresolved. The CDR3 runs 11 residues. Trimming took 5 bases from V and 2 from J, leaving 4 bases between them. Germline values: CDR1 LGHNT, CDR2 FRNRAP. The DNA for the CDR3 is TGTGCTAGTGGTATCACCTACGAGCAGTACTTC. Protein product: CASGITYEQYF.

This clonotype was counted ten times or more. The V gene is TRBV18, the J gene TRBJ2-6; no clear D. The germline gives CDR1 KGHSH, CDR2 LQKENI. This CDR3 comprises 14 residues. The V gene lost 2 bases and the J gene lost 1 base, with 3 bases spanning the gap. The CDR3 DNA follows: TGTGCCAGCTCACCAGATTCTGGGGCCAACGTCCTGACTTTC. Protein product: CASSPDSGANVLTF.

The chain couples TRBV5-1 to TRBJ2-7; TRBD1 agrees at 7 bases. V was pared by 2 bases and J by 3 bases, with 5 bases of the junction left unmatched. Germline V gene lookup returns CDR1 SGHRS and CDR2 YFSETQ. The CDR3 contains 14 residues. The CDR3 protein is CASSLRTGSYEQYF. The CDR3 DNA is TGCGCCAGCAGCTTACGGACAGGAAGCTACGAGCAGTACTTC.

This clonotype was detected a few times. V is TRBV9 and J is TRBJ2-1, with TRBD2 identical over 12 bases. The CDR3 is 17 amino acids. The germline V gene encodes CDR1 SGDLS and CDR2 YYNGEE. Trimming removed 4 bases from V and 3 bases from J; junction bases left unmatched: 8. CDR3 coding DNA: TGTGCCAGCAGCCCCCGCCTAGCGGGAGGGATCTACAATGAGCAGTTCTTC. Translated, it gives CASSPRLAGGIYNEQFF.

This rearrangement joins TRBV4-1 to TRBJ2-7; D possibly corresponds to TRBD2 (6 bases). V was shortened by 6 bases and J by 5 bases, with 14 bases between the two germline ends. Germline CDR1 and CDR2: MGHRA and YSYEKL. This CDR3 is built from 13 residues. DNA for the CDR3: TGCGCCAGCAGACACTCAGGGAGGAACGAGCAGTACTTC. It specifies CASRHSGRNEQYF.

This clonotype was observed a handful of times. The V call is TRBV29-1, the J call TRBJ2-7; 9 positions agree with TRBD2. The CDR3 covers 12 residues. The germline V gene has CDR1 SQVTM and CDR2 ANQGSEA. V gave up 3 bases and J gave up 4 bases; unmatched junction bases: 1. For the CDR3, the DNA is TGCAGCGTTGATGCGGGGGGGTACGAGCAGTACTTC. Encoded protein: CSVDAGGYEQYF.

This clonotype came up many times. The chain carries TRBV20-1 and TRBJ1-1; TRBD1 agrees at 10 bases. The CDR3 extends over 14 amino acids. Trimming cost V 5 bases and J 6 bases; bases outside gene matches: 9. CDR1 is DFQATT and CDR2 is SNEGSKA in the germline V gene (reference sequence). CDR3: CSAETRQGASEAFF. The CDR3 DNA reads as TGCAGTGCTGAGACTAGACAGGGGGCTTCTGAAGCTTTCTTT.

This clonotype appeared a few times. This chain uses TRBV29-1 with TRBJ2-3; D remains ambiguous. The V end lost 1 base, the J end lost 2 bases, and 4 bases lay between the germline ends. Germline V CDR1 and CDR2: SQVTM, ANQGSEA. The CDR3 consists of 12 residues. As DNA, the CDR3 is TGCAGCGTTGAAGTGGCCACAGATACGCAGTATTTT. Its protein product is CSVEVATDTQYF.

The rearrangement joins TRBV29-1 to TRBJ2-5; 9 bases match TRBD2. Germline trimming cut 6 bases from V and 2 bases from J; bases unmatched to any gene: 4. This CDR3 region has 13 residues. The V gene's germline CDR1 is SQVTM and CDR2 ANQGSEA. The CDR3 DNA reads as TGCAGCGTACCGACTAGCGGTCAAGAGACCCAGTACTTC. Its protein product is CSVPTSGQETQYF. The whole variable domain, remainder taken from reference TRBV29-1 and TRBJ2-5, is SAVISQKPSRDICQRGTSLTIQCQVDSQVTMMFWYRQQPGQSLTLIATANQGSEATYESGFVIDKFPISRPNLTFSTLTVSNMSPEDSSIYLCSVPTSGQETQYFGPGTRLLVL.

This clonotype was counted a few times. The V and J genes are TRBV9 and TRBJ1-6; no clear D gene. Trimming cost V 0 bases and J 7 bases, with 11 bases left between them. This CDR3 contains 15 residues. The germline V gene encodes CDR1 SGDLS and CDR2 YYNGEE. CDR3 sequence: CASSVGGSLNSPLHF. The CDR3 nucleotides are TGTGCCAGCAGCGTAGGTGGCAGTCTGAATTCACCCCTCCACTTT.

This clonotype appeared a few times. The chain joins TRBV19 to TRBJ2-7, with D hard to call. The germline CDR1 and CDR2 sequences are LNHDA and SQIVND (reference sequence). The CDR3 totals 14 residues. Trimming removed 3 bases from V and 6 bases from J, with 15 bases in between. The CDR3 sequence is CASSIVASSGEQYF. CDR3 nucleotides: TGTGCCAGTAGTATCGTTGCCTCCTCAGGCGAGCAGTACTTC.

This clonotype was counted only a few times. V usage is TRBV7-6 and J usage is TRBJ2-1; the D gene is possibly TRBD2 (7 bases). Germline CDR1 SGHVS, CDR2 FNYEAQ. The CDR3 spans 19 residues. Trimming removed 0 bases at V and 7 bases at J, with 25 bases between. CDR3 in amino acids: CASSLAWRSDGGRRNEQFF. CDR3 bases: TGTGCCAGCAGCTTAGCCTGGAGGTCTGACGGGGGGCGGAGGAATGAGCAGTTCTTC. The variable domain in full, completed from reference TRBV7-6 and TRBJ2-1, reads GAGVSQSPRYKVTKRGQDVALRCDPISGHVSLYWYRQALGQGPEFLTYFNYEAQQDKSGLPNDRFSAERPEGSISTLTIQRTEQRDSAMYRCASSLAWRSDGGRRNEQFFGPGTRLTVL.

This clonotype was detected ten times or more. This chain joins TRBV29-1 and TRBJ1-1; D is unresolved. This CDR3 comprises 12 residues. CDR1 and CDR2 (germline): SQVTM, ANQGSEA. Trimming left V 7 bases short and J 1 base short, with 10 bases between. The CDR3 bases are TGCAGCGCTGGACGCTGGAACACTGAAGCTTTCTTT. Translating gives CSAGRWNTEAFF.